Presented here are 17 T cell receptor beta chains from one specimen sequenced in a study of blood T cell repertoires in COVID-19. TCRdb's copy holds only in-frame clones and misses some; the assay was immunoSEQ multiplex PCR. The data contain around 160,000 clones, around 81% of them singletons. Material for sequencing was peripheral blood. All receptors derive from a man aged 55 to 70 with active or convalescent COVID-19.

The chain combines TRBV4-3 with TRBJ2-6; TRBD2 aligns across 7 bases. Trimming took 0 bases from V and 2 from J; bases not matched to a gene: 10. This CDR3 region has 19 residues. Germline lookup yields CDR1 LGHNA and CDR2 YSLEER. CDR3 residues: CASSQDLRAGAPGANVLTF. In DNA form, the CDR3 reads TGCGCCAGCAGCCAAGATCTAAGGGCGGGAGCCCCTGGGGCCAACGTCCTGACTTTC.

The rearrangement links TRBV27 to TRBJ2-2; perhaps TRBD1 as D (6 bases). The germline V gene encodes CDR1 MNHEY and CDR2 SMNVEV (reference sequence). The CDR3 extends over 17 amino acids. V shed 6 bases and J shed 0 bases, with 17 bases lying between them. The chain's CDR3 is CASSFLQDSANTGELFF. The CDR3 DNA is TGTGCCAGCAGCTTCCTACAGGACAGCGCGAACACCGGGGAGCTGTTTTTT.

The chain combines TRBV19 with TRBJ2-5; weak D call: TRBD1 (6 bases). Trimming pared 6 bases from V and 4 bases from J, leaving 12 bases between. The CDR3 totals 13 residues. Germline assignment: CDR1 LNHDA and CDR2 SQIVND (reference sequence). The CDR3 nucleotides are TGTGCCAGTAGGGGACAAGTAGTAGAGACCCAGTACTTC. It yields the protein CASRGQVVETQYF.

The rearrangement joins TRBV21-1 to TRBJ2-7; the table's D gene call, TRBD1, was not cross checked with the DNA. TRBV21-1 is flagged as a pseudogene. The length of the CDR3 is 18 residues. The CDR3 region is CASSKEWYGGRDIHEQYF. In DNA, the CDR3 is TGTGCCAGCAGCAAAGAATGGTATGGGGGACGGGACATCCACGAGCAGTACTTC.

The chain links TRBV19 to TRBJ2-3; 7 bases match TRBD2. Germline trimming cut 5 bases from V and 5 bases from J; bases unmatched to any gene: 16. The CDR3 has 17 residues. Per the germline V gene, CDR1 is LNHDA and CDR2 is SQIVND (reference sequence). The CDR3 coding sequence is TGTGCCAGTAGTGCACCCACTAGCGCCCCGGGGATAGATACGCAGTATTTT. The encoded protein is CASSAPTSAPGIDTQYF.

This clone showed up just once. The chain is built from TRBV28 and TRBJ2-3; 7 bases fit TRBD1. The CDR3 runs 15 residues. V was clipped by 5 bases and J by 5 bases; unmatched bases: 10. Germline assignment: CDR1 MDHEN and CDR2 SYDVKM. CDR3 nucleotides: TGTGCCAGCAGTCCCGGCAGGGGGACAGTAGATACGCAGTATTTT. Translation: CASSPGRGTVDTQYF. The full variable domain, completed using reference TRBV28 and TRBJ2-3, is DVKVTQSSRYLVKRTGEKVFLECVQDMDHENMFWYRQDPGLGLRLIYFSYDVKMKEKGDIPEGYSVSREKKERFSLILESASTNQTSMYLCASSPGRGTVDTQYFGPGTRLTVL.

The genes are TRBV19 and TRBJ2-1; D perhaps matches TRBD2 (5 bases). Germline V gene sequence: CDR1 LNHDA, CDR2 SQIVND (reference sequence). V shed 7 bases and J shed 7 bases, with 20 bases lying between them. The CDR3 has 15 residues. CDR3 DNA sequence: TGTGCCAGTAACCAATGGGCCGCACGCGGGAATGAGCAGTTCTTC. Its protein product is CASNQWAARGNEQFF.

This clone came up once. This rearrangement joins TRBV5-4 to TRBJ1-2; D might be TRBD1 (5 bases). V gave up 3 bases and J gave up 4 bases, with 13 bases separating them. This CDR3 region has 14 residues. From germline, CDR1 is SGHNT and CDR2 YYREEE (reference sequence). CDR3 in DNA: TGTGCCAGCAGCTCTACCAGGGCAGGCTATGGCTACACCTTC. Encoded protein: CASSSTRAGYGYTF.

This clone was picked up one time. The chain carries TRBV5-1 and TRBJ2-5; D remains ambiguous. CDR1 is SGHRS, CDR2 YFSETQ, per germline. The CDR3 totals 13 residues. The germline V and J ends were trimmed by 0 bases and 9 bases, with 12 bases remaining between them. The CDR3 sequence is CASSLAEPEPQYF. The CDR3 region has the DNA TGCGCCAGCAGCTTGGCCGAGCCTGAGCCCCAGTACTTC.

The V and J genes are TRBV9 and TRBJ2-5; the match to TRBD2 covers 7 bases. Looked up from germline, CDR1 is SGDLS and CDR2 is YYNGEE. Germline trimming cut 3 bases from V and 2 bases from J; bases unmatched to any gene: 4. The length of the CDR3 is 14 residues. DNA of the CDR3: TGTGCCAGCAGCGGACGGACTAGGCAAGAGACCCAGTACTTC. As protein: CASSGRTRQETQYF.

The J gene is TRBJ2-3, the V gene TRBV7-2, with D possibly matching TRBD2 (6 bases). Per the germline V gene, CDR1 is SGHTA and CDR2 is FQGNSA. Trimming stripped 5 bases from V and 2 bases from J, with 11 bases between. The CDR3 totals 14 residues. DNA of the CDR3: TGTGCCAGCAGCCCGGGACTCGTCACAGATACGCAGTATTTT. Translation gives CASSPGLVTDTQYF.

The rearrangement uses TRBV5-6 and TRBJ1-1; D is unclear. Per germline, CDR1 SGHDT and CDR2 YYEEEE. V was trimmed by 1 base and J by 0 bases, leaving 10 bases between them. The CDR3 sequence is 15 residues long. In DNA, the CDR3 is TGTGCCAGCAGCTTGTCTTTGGGCCTGAACACTGAAGCTTTCTTT. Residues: CASSLSLGLNTEAFF.

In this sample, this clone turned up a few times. The chain's CDR3 is CASSEYRDNNQPQHF. The CDR3, as DNA: TGTGCCAGCAGTGAGTACAGGGATAACAATCAGCCCCAGCATTTT. The gene calls are TRBV2 and TRBJ1-5; a possible D gene is TRBD1 (6 bases). V gave up 3 bases and J gave up 3 bases, with 12 bases separating them. CDR3 length: 15 residues. CDR1 and CDR2 from the germline V gene are SNHLY and FYNNEI.

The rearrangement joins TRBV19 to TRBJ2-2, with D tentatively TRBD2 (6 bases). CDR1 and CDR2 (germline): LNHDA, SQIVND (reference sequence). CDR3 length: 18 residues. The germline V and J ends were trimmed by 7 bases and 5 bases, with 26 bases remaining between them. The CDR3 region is CASIQTKRGGVGTGELFF. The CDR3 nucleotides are TGTGCCAGTATCCAAACAAAAAGGGGCGGGGTCGGTACCGGGGAGCTGTTTTTT.

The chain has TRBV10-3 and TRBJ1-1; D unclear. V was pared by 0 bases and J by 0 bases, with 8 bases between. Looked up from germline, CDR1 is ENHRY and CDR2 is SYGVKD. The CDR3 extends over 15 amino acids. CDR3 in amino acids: CAISESGLMNTEAFF. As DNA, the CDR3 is TGTGCCATCAGTGAGTCTGGACTCATGAACACTGAAGCTTTCTTT.

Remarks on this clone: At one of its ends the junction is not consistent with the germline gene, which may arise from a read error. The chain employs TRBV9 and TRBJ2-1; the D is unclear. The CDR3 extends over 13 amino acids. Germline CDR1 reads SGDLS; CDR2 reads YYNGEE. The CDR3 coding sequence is TGTACCAGCAGCGTAGGCCCAACCAGGGAGCAGTTCTTC. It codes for CTSSVGPTREQFF.

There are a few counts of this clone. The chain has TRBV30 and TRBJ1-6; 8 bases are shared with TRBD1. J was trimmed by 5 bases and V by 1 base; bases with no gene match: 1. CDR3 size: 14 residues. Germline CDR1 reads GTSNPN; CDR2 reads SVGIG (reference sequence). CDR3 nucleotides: TGTGCCTGGAGTGGGGGACAGGATAATTCACCCCTCCACTTT. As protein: CAWSGGQDNSPLHF.